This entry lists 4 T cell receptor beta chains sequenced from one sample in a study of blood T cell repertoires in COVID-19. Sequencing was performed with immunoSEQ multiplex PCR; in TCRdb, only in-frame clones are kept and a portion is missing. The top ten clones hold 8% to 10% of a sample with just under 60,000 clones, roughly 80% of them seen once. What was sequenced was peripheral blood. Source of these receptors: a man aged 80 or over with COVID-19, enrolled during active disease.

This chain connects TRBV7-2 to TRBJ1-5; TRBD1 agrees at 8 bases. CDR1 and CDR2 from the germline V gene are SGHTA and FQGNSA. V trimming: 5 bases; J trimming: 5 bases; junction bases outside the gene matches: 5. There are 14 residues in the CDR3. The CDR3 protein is CASSAVTGDQPQHF. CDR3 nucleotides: TGTGCCAGCAGCGCCGTGACAGGGGATCAGCCCCAGCATTTT.

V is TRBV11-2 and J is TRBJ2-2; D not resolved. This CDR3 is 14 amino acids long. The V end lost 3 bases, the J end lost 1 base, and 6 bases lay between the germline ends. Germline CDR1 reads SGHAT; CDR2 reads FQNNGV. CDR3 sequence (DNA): TGTGCCAGCAGCTTTTACAGGAACACCGGGGAGCTGTTTTTT. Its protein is CASSFYRNTGELFF.

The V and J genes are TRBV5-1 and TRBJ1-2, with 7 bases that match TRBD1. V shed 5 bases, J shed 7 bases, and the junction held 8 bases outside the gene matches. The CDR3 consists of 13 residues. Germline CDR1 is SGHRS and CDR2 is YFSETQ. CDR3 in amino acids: CASSLGQDAGYTF. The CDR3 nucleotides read TGCGCCAGCAGTCTCGGACAGGACGCTGGCTACACCTTC.

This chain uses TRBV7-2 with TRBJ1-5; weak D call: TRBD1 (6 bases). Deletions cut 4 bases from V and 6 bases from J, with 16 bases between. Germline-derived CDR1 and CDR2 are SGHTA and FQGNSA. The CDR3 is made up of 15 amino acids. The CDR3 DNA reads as TGTGCCAGCAGCTCAGGAGGGGGGGGCGGTCAGCCCCAGCATTTT. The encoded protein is CASSSGGGGGQPQHF.